The T cell receptor (beta chain) described here comes from a study of blood T cells in healthy people across ages (dated by TCRdb to the mid-2010s). A note on the overall study: In model experiments, template switching captured roughly one uniquely barcoded TCR beta cDNA molecule for every two T cells. To track age-related changes in TCR beta repertoire diversity, the study relied on deep sequencing normalized with unique cDNA molecular identifiers. Four age groups were formed from the donors: young (average roughly 15 years), middle-aged (approximately 39), aged (roughly 59) and long-lived (approximately 80). Donors of different ages were randomly distributed across sequencing lanes to avoid experimental bias. For two donors (one aged 18 to 30 and one aged 80 or older), the study analyzed two additional independent replicas of 1 million unique cDNA reads from the same blood draw.

The germline V gene encodes CDR1 MNHEY and CDR2 SVGEGT. V is clipped by 2 bases and J by 0 bases, and the sequence between their germline boundaries is 8 bases long. From the cysteine up to the phenylalanine, the CDR3 has a length of 14 residues. Only the CDR3 DNA stays, 42 bases, in frame from base 1. The roughly 39 donors, aged about 6 to 100 years, were systemically healthy Caucasian individuals from Russia. Ten milliliters of peripheral blood were drawn from each donor into EDTA-treated Vacutainer tubes. Ficoll-Paque density-gradient centrifugation was used to isolate PBMCs, with at least 6.5 million per sample. Total RNA, at least 6 micrograms per sample, was extracted from PBMCs with Trizol reagent. The percentages of naive CD45RAhigh/CD27high T cells were determined by flow cytometry on a PBMC aliquot from every donor. Here is what the overall study found, with its caveats: The percentage of naive T cells measured by flow cytometry correlated strongly with observed TCR beta diversity. Bulk unsorted PBMC profiling prevented conclusive comparison of naive and antigen-experienced compartments. The CMV infection status of donors was not known, potentially confounding age-related changes in expanded clonotypes. Observed TCR beta diversity per million T cells fell roughly linearly with age, and a significant reduction was already apparent by age about 36. Estimates of total diversity based on one million sequenced T cells were regarded as lower bounds and as underestimates. The long-lived group showed more naive CD4+ T cells, fewer expanded clones and increased TCR diversity than the aged group, suggesting age selection.

Library creation used 5' RACE. This sample was sequenced with an Illumina HiSeq 2500. A second PCR of roughly 6 to 11 cycles was run with a J-beta primer mix and a sample-barcoded 5' primer. Each TCR beta cDNA molecule received a unique molecular identifier from a template-switch 5' adaptor carrying 12 random nucleotides. At least 2.5 million CDR3-containing paired-end reads were obtained from each sample. All of the RNA was converted into first-strand cDNA using the Mint cDNA synthesis kit, with a TRBC-specific oligonucleotide serving as the primer. Following uracil-DNA glycosylase treatment, a first 18-cycle PCR with universal primers M1SS and BC2_uni_R was performed on all cDNA. In the original analysis: Each sample was normalized by randomly selecting 1 million high-quality reads, each carrying a distinct molecular identifier. Instead of being binned into consensus sequences, reads that shared molecular identifiers were thrown out. MiTCR, with a Q25 quality threshold and the strictest error-elimination algorithm, was used for CDR3 identification, clonotype clustering and error correction. A nonparametric unseen species model with Euler transformation was used to estimate lower-bound total TCR beta diversity. TCRdb passed the public sequencing reads through fastp at Q25 and MiXCR, retaining productive beta sequences. Each record represents a unique CDR3 protein, reported with the most common genes and DNA among its rows. These V and J calls are TCRdb output, not the study's own analysis. The sample table holds 1,300,000 or so distinct CDR3 sequences, of which 59% were seen once. Clones ranked in the top ten supply roughly 6.3% of the sample.

Concerning this clonotype itself: What antigen it recognizes has not been identified. The record has no base qualities; no much larger clone is one base away.

This receptor was obtained from a man in his late teens or twenties in good health. The sequenced material came from blood. The sequence links TRBV6-2 or TRBV6-3 to TRBJ2-7; possibly the D gene is TRBD2, per 5 matching bases. The nucleotides are TGTGCCAGCAGTTACGTTCGGGACTCCTACGAGCAGTACTTC. It translates to CASSYVRDSYEQYF.